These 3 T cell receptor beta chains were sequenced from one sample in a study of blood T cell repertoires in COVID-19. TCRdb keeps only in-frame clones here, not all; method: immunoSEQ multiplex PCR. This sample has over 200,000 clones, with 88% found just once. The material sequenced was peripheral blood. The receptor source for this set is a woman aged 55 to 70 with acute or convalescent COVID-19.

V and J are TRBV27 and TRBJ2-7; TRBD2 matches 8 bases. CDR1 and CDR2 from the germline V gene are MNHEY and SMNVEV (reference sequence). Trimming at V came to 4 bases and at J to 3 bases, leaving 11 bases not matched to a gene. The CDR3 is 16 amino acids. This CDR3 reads CASSSSGLARIYEQYF. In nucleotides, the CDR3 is TGTGCCAGCAGTTCCTCAGGACTAGCCCGAATCTACGAGCAGTACTTC.

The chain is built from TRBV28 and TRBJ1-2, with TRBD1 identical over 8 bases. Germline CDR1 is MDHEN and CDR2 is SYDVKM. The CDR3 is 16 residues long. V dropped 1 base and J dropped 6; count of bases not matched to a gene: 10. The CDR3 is CASSLSYGQGYNGYTF. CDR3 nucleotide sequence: TGTGCCAGCAGTTTATCCTATGGACAGGGCTATAATGGCTACACCTTC.

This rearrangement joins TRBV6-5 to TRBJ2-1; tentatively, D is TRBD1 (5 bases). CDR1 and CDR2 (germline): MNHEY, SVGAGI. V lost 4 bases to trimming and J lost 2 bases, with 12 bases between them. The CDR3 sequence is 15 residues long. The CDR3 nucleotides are TGTGCCAGCAGTTTCCGGACAAGAACCTACAATGAGCAGTTCTTC. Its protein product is CASSFRTRTYNEQFF.